Below, 3 T cell receptor beta chains from the same sample are listed, as sequenced in a study of T cell responses to AZD1222 COVID-19 vaccine. The repertoire was sequenced with immunoSEQ multiplex PCR; TCRdb's copy has only in-frame clones and lacks some. This table holds 100,000 to 150,000 clones, more than 80% found once. This specimen consisted of peripheral blood, obtained 28 days after the second AZD1222 dose. The source of these receptors is an adult who received the AZD1222 COVID-19 vaccine.

The gene calls are TRBV15 and TRBJ2-5; D ambiguous. This CDR3 is 11 amino acids long. Per germline, CDR1 LNHNV and CDR2 YYDKDF (reference sequence). Trimming shortened V by 0 bases and J by 6 bases, and 2 bases separated the two germline ends. The CDR3: CATSRDKTQYF. The CDR3 coding sequence is TGTGCCACCAGCAGAGATAAGACCCAGTACTTC.

The CDR3 is CASSPLYNEQFF. CDR3 coding DNA: TGTGCCAGCAGCCCATTATACAATGAGCAGTTCTTC. V and J are TRBV7-2 and TRBJ2-1; D unresolved. Looked up from germline, CDR1 is SGHTA and CDR2 is FQGNSA. V was cut by 5 bases and J by 4 bases, with 6 bases left in between. The CDR3 is made up of 12 amino acids.

The chain employs TRBV11-2 and TRBJ2-1; 12 nucleotides match TRBD1. Germline V gene data show CDR1 as SGHAT and CDR2 as FQNNGV. J lost 7 bases, V lost 5 bases, and 6 bases had no gene match. The CDR3 totals 15 residues. Here the CDR3 reads CASSQGTGGSNEQFF. The DNA of the CDR3 is TGTGCCAGCAGCCAAGGGACAGGGGGCTCGAATGAGCAGTTCTTC.